The subject of this entry is one T cell receptor (beta chain). There are 20 residues in the CDR3. CDR1 is LGHNA, CDR2 YNFKEQ, per germline. The V gene end was trimmed by 2 bases and the J gene end by 1 base; junction bases not matched to a gene: 11. The assay was immunoSEQ multiplex PCR, and TCRdb's table has in-frame clones only and misses some. This sample has 78,000 or so clones, with roughly nine tenths found just once. This record comes from a study of OX40 agonist ivuxolimab in advanced cancers. This sequence was found in an adult with an advanced solid tumor such as melanoma, head and neck, liver or kidney cancer. The chain recombines TRBV4-2 with TRBJ2-3; 14 nucleotides agree with TRBD2. The material was CD4+ or CD8+ T cells sorted from blood, obtained in a trial of the OX40 agonist ivuxolimab. CDR3 sequence (DNA): TGTGCCAGCAGCCAACTACTGGGACTAGCGGGGGCCGGGGGCACAGATACGCAGTATTTT. Protein product: CASSQLLGLAGAGGTDTQYF.